One T cell receptor beta chain is described in this entry. This likely stems from a read error, as it lies one base from a far larger clone. Every unsorted PBMC PCR replicate was loaded with 300 to 350 ng DNA, approximately 30,000 T cell genomes. Clones were sequenced by immunoSEQ multiplex PCR, and TCRdb holds only the in-frame ones, with some missing. The sample holds about 490,000 clones, approximately 81% seen once. The source of the sample is a study of shared clonotypes between healthy human individuals. Germline loops: CDR1 SGDLS, CDR2 YYNGEE. The CDR3 contains 18 residues. V lost 7 bases, J lost 6 bases, and 14 bases stayed unmatched.

The receptor was isolated from a woman between 35 and 50 years old in good health. Some clones in this sample may be carry-over from other donors' samples. Sequenced material: PBMCs. This chain uses TRBV9 with TRBJ2-2; 14 nucleotides match TRBD2. CDR3: CASSGYRGLAGESGELFF. Here the CDR3 DNA reads TGTGCCAGCTCCGGGTACAGGGGACTAGCGGGAGAGTCCGGGGAGCTGTTTTTT.